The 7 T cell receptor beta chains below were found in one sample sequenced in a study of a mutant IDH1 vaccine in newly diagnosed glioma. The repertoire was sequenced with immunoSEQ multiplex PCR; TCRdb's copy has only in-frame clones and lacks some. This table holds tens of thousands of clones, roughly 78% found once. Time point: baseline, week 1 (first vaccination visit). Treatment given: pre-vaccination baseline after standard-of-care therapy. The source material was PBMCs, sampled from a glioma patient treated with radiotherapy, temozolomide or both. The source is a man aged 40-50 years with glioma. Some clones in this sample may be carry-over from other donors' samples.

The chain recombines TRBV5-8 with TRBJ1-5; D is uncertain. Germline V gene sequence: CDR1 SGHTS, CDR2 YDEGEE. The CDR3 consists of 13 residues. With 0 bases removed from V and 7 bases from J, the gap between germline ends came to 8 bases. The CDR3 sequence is CASSLGGFQPQHF. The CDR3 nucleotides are TGTGCCAGCAGCTTGGGAGGCTTCCAGCCCCAGCATTTT.

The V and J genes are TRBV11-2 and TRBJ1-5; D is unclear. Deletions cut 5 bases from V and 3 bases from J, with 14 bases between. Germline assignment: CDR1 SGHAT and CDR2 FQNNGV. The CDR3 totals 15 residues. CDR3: CASSLRPGNNQPQHF. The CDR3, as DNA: TGTGCCAGCAGCCTGCGCCCTGGGAACAATCAGCCCCAGCATTTT.

In nucleotides, the CDR3 is TGTGCCATCAAACAGGGGGAAGATACGCAGTATTTT. The encoded protein is CAIKQGEDTQYF. The chain links TRBV10-3 to TRBJ2-3, with 8 nucleotides matching TRBD1. Trimming removed 7 bases from V and 5 bases from J; junction bases left unmatched: 2. This CDR3 comprises 12 residues. In germline, CDR1 is ENHRY, CDR2 SYGVKD.

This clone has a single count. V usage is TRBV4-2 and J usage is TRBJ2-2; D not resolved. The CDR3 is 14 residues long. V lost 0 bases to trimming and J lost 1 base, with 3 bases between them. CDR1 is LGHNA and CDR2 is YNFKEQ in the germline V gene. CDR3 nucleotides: TGTGCCAGCAGCCAAGAATGGAACACCGGGGAGCTGTTTTTT. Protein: CASSQEWNTGELFF.

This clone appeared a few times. CDR3 sequence: CASSLVGTGGPDTQYF. The DNA for the CDR3 is TGTGCCAGCAGCTTAGTAGGGACAGGGGGCCCAGATACGCAGTATTTT. The gene calls are TRBV7-2 and TRBJ2-3, with 12 bases matching TRBD1. Looked up from germline, CDR1 is SGHTA and CDR2 is FQGNSA. Trimming removed 1 base from V and 4 bases from J; junction bases left unmatched: 3. The CDR3 spans 16 residues.

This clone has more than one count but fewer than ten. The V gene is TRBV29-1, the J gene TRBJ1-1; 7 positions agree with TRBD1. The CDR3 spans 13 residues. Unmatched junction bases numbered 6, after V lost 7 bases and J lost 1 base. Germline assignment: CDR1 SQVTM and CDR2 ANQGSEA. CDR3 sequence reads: CSAGQGGNTEAFF. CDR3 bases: TGCAGCGCTGGGCAGGGGGGGAACACTGAAGCTTTCTTT.

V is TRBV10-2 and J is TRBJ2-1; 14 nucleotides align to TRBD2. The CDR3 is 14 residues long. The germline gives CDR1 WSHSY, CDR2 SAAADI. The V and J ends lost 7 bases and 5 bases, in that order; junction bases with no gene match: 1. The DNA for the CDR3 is TGCGCCAGCATGGGACTAGCGGGGGACAATGAGCAGTTCTTC. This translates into CASMGLAGDNEQFF.